This entry lists 22 T cell receptor beta chains sequenced from one sample in a study of T cell responses to AZD1222 COVID-19 vaccine. This table comes from immunoSEQ multiplex PCR, and its TCRdb copy is limited to in-frame clones, with some not included. The sample carries 150,000 to 200,000 clones, approximately 91% recorded once. The specimen comprised peripheral blood, sampled 28 days after the second AZD1222 dose. The receptor set was obtained from an adult who received the AZD1222 COVID-19 vaccine.

This rearrangement joins TRBV3-1 (or the pseudogene TRBV3-2) to TRBJ2-1, with a possible D match to TRBD2 (6 bases). The CDR3 has 21 residues. Germline V gives CDR1 LGHDT, CDR2 YNNKEL (reference sequence). Trimming stripped 0 bases from V and 4 bases from J, with 28 bases between. The CDR3 bases are TGTGCCAGCAGCCAAGATTTTAATCTGAATAGGAGGGCCAGCAATTACAATGAGCAGTTCTTC. Its protein product is CASSQDFNLNRRASNYNEQFF.

This chain uses TRBV24-1 with TRBJ2-1, with D perhaps TRBD1 or TRBD2 (5 bases each). The CDR3 is made up of 13 amino acids. The germline V gene has CDR1 KGHDR and CDR2 SFDVKD. Trimming left V 9 bases short and J 2 bases short, with 10 bases between. The CDR3 protein is CATCPGPYNEQFF. DNA for the CDR3: TGTGCCACCTGCCCGGGACCCTACAATGAGCAGTTCTTC.

This clone appeared a single time. The genes are TRBV3-1 (or the pseudogene TRBV3-2) and TRBJ1-6; TRBD1 matches 7 bases. The trim removed 6 bases at V and 5 bases at J, leaving 4 bases unmatched. CDR1 is LGHDT, CDR2 YNNKEL, per germline (reference sequence). This CDR3 spans 14 amino acids. The CDR3 is CASSPGGDNSPLHF. The CDR3 DNA is TGTGCCAGCAGTCCAGGGGGAGATAATTCACCCCTCCACTTT.

This rearrangement joins TRBV9 to TRBJ2-1; D gene unclear. Trimming removed 0 bases at V and 3 bases at J, with 10 bases between. The length of the CDR3 is 15 residues. CDR1 SGDLS and CDR2 YYNGEE come from the germline V gene. CDR3 protein: CASSVEGMYYNEQFF. In DNA form, the CDR3 reads TGTGCCAGCAGCGTAGAGGGTATGTACTACAATGAGCAGTTCTTC. Looking up the rest from reference TRBV9 and TRBJ2-1 gives the full variable domain: DSGVTQTPKHLITATGQRVTLRCSPRSGDLSVYWYQQSLDQGLQFLIQYYNGEERAKGNILERFSAQQFPDLHSELNLSSLELGDSALYFCASSVEGMYYNEQFFGPGTRLTVL.

The V gene is TRBV30, the J gene TRBJ1-1; D perhaps matches TRBD1 (6 bases). V was pared by 3 bases and J by 0 bases, with 8 bases between. The CDR3 has 13 amino acids. Germline V gene sequence: CDR1 GTSNPN, CDR2 SVGIG (reference sequence). CDR3 bases: TGTGCCTGGAGCGACAGGCTGAACACTGAAGCTTTCTTT. Translation gives CAWSDRLNTEAFF.

The V call is TRBV3-1 (or the pseudogene TRBV3-2), the J call TRBJ1-1; no firm D call. The V gene lost 6 bases and the J gene lost 5 bases, with 13 bases spanning the gap. The CDR3 is 13 amino acids. CDR1 and CDR2 (germline): LGHDT, YNNKEL (reference sequence). The CDR3 protein is CASRLGLETEAFF. CDR3 nucleotide sequence: TGTGCCAGCAGGCTTGGGTTAGAGACTGAAGCTTTCTTT.

This chain's CDR3 is CASSSGTGEGEKLFF. The CDR3 coding sequence is TGTGCCAGCAGTAGCGGGACAGGGGAGGGTGAAAAACTGTTTTTT. The rearrangement links TRBV6-5 to TRBJ1-4, with 10 positions matching TRBD1. There are 15 residues in the CDR3. J lost 7 bases, V lost 5 bases, and 7 bases had no gene match. CDR1 and CDR2 (germline): MNHEY, SVGAGI.

V is TRBV7-9 and J is TRBJ1-2, with D tentatively TRBD1 (5 bases). V lost 3 bases and J 2 bases, leaving 7 bases between the germline ends. CDR1 and CDR2 from the germline V gene are SEHNR and FQNEAQ (reference sequence). The CDR3 sequence is 13 residues long. The CDR3 sequence is CASSFGGNYGYTF. The CDR3 DNA is TGTGCCAGCAGCTTTGGGGGAAACTATGGCTACACCTTC.

This clone was observed a single time. The CDR3 is CASSQIGGAHEKLFF. CDR3 nucleotides: TGTGCCAGCAGCCAAATAGGGGGGGCGCACGAAAAACTGTTTTTT. The genes are TRBV7-2 and TRBJ1-4; D may be TRBD1 (6 bases). The germline gives CDR1 SGHTA, CDR2 FQGNSA. CDR3 size: 15 residues. V was cut by 5 bases and J by 8 bases, with 18 bases left in between.

There are a few counts of this clone. The V and J genes are TRBV7-9 and TRBJ2-5; D uncertain. The CDR3 sequence is 14 residues long. The germline V gene has CDR1 SEHNR and CDR2 FQNEAQ (reference sequence). Deletions cut 5 bases from V and 0 bases from J, with 10 bases between. The CDR3 protein is CASSPPQYQETQYF. The CDR3 DNA reads as TGTGCCAGCAGCCCGCCGCAGTACCAAGAGACCCAGTACTTC.

The CDR3 region has the DNA TGTGCCAGCAGTCCCCCGGCGGGGGCTAGCGGAGAGACCCAGTACTTC. Translated, it gives CASSPPAGASGETQYF. This chain uses TRBV7-9 with TRBJ2-5; tentatively, D is TRBD2 (7 bases). V was trimmed by 6 bases and J by 4 bases, leaving 21 bases between them. CDR3 length: 16 amino acids. Looked up from germline, CDR1 is SEHNR and CDR2 is FQNEAQ (reference sequence). Combining the CDR3 with reference TRBV7-9 and TRBJ2-5 gives the whole variable domain DTGVSQNPRHKITKRGQNVTFRCDPISEHNRLYWYRQTLGQGPEFLTYFQNEAQLEKSRLLSDRFSAERPKGSFSTLEIQRTEQGDSAMYLCASSPPAGASGETQYFGPGTRLLVL.

The CDR3 is CASSALGRNNEQFF. In nucleotides, the CDR3 is TGTGCCAGCTCCGCCCTAGGCAGGAACAATGAGCAGTTCTTC. The chain combines TRBV18 with TRBJ2-1; D remains ambiguous. Trimming took 6 bases from V and 5 from J, leaving 14 bases between them. CDR3 length: 14 amino acids. Germline values: CDR1 KGHSH, CDR2 LQKENI.

The CDR3 loop is CASSLGGGKEKLFF. The CDR3 DNA is TGTGCCAGCAGTTTAGGCGGCGGTAAGGAAAAACTGTTTTTT. The V and J genes are TRBV28 and TRBJ1-4, with D unresolved. The CDR3 spans 14 residues. V shed 2 bases and J shed 8 bases, with 12 bases lying between them. CDR1 is MDHEN and CDR2 is SYDVKM in the germline V gene.

This rearrangement joins TRBV19 to TRBJ2-2; no clear D gene. Trimming cost V 3 bases and J 1 base, with 6 bases left between them. Germline V lookup: CDR1 LNHDA, CDR2 SQIVND (reference sequence). This CDR3 is built from 14 residues. The CDR3 region has the DNA TGTGCCAGTAGTATGGTTGGGAACACCGGGGAGCTGTTTTTT. Protein: CASSMVGNTGELFF.

Of note for this clone: Within the sample, other DNA sequences also encode this same CDR3. The rearrangement uses TRBV28 and TRBJ2-7; a possible D gene is TRBD1 (6 bases). The CDR3 runs to 13 residues. Germline V CDR1 and CDR2: MDHEN, SYDVKM. V shed 2 bases and J shed 2 bases, with 7 bases lying between them. The CDR3 DNA is TGTGCCAGCAGTTTAACAGGGCCCTACGAGCAGTACTTC. Translated, it gives CASSLTGPYEQYF.

The rearrangement joins TRBV18 to TRBJ2-7; the D gene is possibly TRBD1 (5 bases). V was trimmed by 2 bases and J by 6 bases, leaving 11 bases between them. The CDR3 runs to 13 residues. Germline V CDR1 and CDR2: KGHSH, LQKENI. In nucleotides, the CDR3 is TGTGCCAGCTCACCAGGGGCAGGGATCGAGCAGTACTTC. Its translation: CASSPGAGIEQYF. Based on the CDR3 plus reference TRBV18 and TRBJ2-7, the full variable domain is NAGVMQNPRHLVRRRGQEARLRCSPMKGHSHVYWYRQLPEEGLKFMVYLQKENIIDESGMPKERFSAEFPKEGPSILRIQQVVRGDSAAYFCASSPGAGIEQYFGPGTRLTVT.

The chain combines TRBV5-1 with TRBJ1-1; D not resolved. Germline lookup yields CDR1 SGHRS and CDR2 YFSETQ. The CDR3 is 13 amino acids. V lost 0 bases, J lost 2 bases, and 5 bases lay in between. CDR3 coding DNA: TGCGCCAGCAGCTTGGCCGTCAACACTGAAGCTTTCTTT. Its protein is CASSLAVNTEAFF.

The V and J genes are TRBV6-5 and TRBJ2-3; possibly TRBD1 for D (5 bases). Trimming cost V 3 bases and J 1 base, with 11 bases left between them. Germline CDR1 and CDR2: MNHEY and SVGAGI. The CDR3 runs 15 residues. The DNA of the CDR3 is TGTGCCAGCAGTTATAGGGGATCGGGCACAGATACGCAGTATTTT. This encodes CASSYRGSGTDTQYF.

The gene calls are TRBV7-2 and TRBJ2-3, with D possibly TRBD2 on 6 matching bases. V lost 8 bases, J lost 6 bases, and 24 bases lay in between. Germline CDR1 and CDR2: SGHTA and FQGNSA. CDR3 length: 16 amino acids. This CDR3 reads CASARRGLLAGDTQYF. The CDR3 region has the DNA TGTGCCAGCGCTAGACGGGGTTTACTAGCTGGCGATACGCAGTATTTT.

There are a few counts of this clone. This chain links TRBV6-5 with TRBJ1-1, with D uncertain. Looked up from germline, CDR1 is MNHEY and CDR2 is SVGAGI. CDR3 size: 14 residues. Trimming pared 6 bases from V and 1 base from J, leaving 12 bases between. Here the CDR3 reads CASRWAQTNTEAFF. CDR3 sequence (DNA): TGTGCCAGCAGATGGGCGCAGACGAACACTGAAGCTTTCTTT.

The V gene is TRBV6-5, the J gene TRBJ1-1; 9 positions match TRBD1. The germline CDR1 and CDR2 sequences are MNHEY and SVGAGI. This CDR3 region has 15 residues. Unmatched junction bases numbered 6, after V lost 3 bases and J lost 4 bases. CDR3 residues: CASSYDRGTATEAFF. CDR3 in DNA: TGTGCCAGCAGTTATGACAGGGGGACGGCCACTGAAGCTTTCTTT.

The chain carries TRBV7-3 and TRBJ2-1; D is ambiguous. Looked up from germline, CDR1 is SGHTA and CDR2 is FQGTGA. The CDR3 loop spans 17 amino acids. The V gene lost 1 base and the J gene lost 1 base, with 14 bases spanning the gap. This CDR3 is CASSLIGGGNSYNEQFF. CDR3 bases: TGTGCCAGCAGCTTAATAGGCGGTGGGAATTCCTACAATGAGCAGTTCTTC.